Each of the 29 T cell receptor beta chains below was sequenced from the same sample in a study of shared clonotypes between healthy human individuals. Method: immunoSEQ multiplex PCR; TCRdb's copy keeps in-frame clones and lacks some. The sample gives under 850,000 clones, approximately 92% of which show up once; approximately 25% is in the top ten. Terminally differentiated effector memory CD45RA+ cells were left out of the naive CD8 fraction, which was CD45RO-negative and positively selected for CCR7. The source material was naive CD8+ T cells sorted from blood. These receptors came from a man under 40 in good health.

A remark on this clone: Other nucleotide sequences in the sample specify the same CDR3. This chain links TRBV5-5 with TRBJ1-1, with unresolved D. This CDR3 is built from 12 residues. Trimming left V 0 bases short and J 4 bases short, with 4 bases between. Germline-derived CDR1 and CDR2 are SGHKS and YYEKEE (reference sequence). This chain's CDR3 is CASSLVSTEAFF. Here the CDR3 DNA reads TGTGCCAGCAGCTTGGTATCCACTGAAGCTTTCTTT.

This clone has just one count. V is TRBV2 and J is TRBJ1-2; D ambiguous. Germline-derived CDR1 and CDR2 are SNHLY and FYNNEI. Trimming left V 7 bases short and J 9 bases short, with 15 bases between. CDR3 size: 12 residues. The CDR3 reads CASTEEAASYTF. Written as DNA, the CDR3 is TGTGCCAGCACCGAGGAGGCCGCCAGCTACACCTTC.

V is TRBV14 and J is TRBJ2-7, with 14 positions matching TRBD2. The ends lost 0 bases at V and 3 bases at J; junction bases unmatched: 13. This CDR3 has 20 amino acids. Germline CDR1 SGHDN, CDR2 FVKESK. The CDR3 loop reads CASSQDEFPGLAGVIYEQYF. DNA of the CDR3: TGTGCCAGCAGCCAAGACGAATTTCCGGGACTAGCGGGAGTAATCTACGAGCAGTACTTC.

The chain is built from TRBV6-1 and TRBJ2-3; tentative D call: TRBD1 (5 bases). CDR3 length equals 15 residues. V was trimmed by 2 bases and J by 2 bases, leaving 11 bases between them. Germline V lookup: CDR1 MNHNS, CDR2 SASEGT. DNA for the CDR3: TGTGCCAGCAGTGAATTTGACAGCTACACAGATACGCAGTATTTT. Residues: CASSEFDSYTDTQYF.

The CDR3 sequence is CASSPRDSKGEQYF. CDR3 DNA: TGTGCCAGCAGTCCCAGGGACAGCAAGGGCGAGCAGTACTTC. The chain joins TRBV27 to TRBJ2-7; TRBD1 matches at 7 bases. With 5 bases clipped from V and 6 bases from J, the junction kept 10 bases outside the gene matches. CDR3 length: 14 amino acids. Looked up from germline, CDR1 is MNHEY and CDR2 is SMNVEV (reference sequence).

The chain carries TRBV13 and TRBJ1-1; possible D gene TRBD1, 6 bases. The V end lost 5 bases, the J end lost 1 base, and 14 bases lay between the germline ends. The CDR3 sequence is 15 residues long. In germline, CDR1 is PRHDT, CDR2 FYEKMQ (reference sequence). As DNA, the CDR3 is TGTGCCAGCAGCAGGGGACACGGAGAGAACACTGAAGCTTTCTTT. Translated, it gives CASSRGHGENTEAFF. The variable domain in full, completed from reference TRBV13 and TRBJ1-1, reads AAGVIQSPRHLIKEKRETATLKCYPIPRHDTVYWYQQGPGQDPQFLISFYEKMQSDKGSIPDRFSAQQFSDYHSELNMSSLELGDSALYFCASSRGHGENTEAFFGQGTRLTVV.

The genes are TRBV13 and TRBJ2-3, with 7 nucleotides matching TRBD2. The V and J ends lost 5 bases and 2 bases, in that order; junction bases with no gene match: 22. Germline V gene data show CDR1 as PRHDT and CDR2 as FYEKMQ (reference sequence). This CDR3 contains 20 residues. The DNA of the CDR3 is TGTGCCAGCAGCCCTCGTTTTTCGGGCGGGAGAGGGGAGGCCACAGATACGCAGTATTTT. Translating gives CASSPRFSGGRGEATDTQYF.

This clone was detected only once. The rearrangement joins TRBV7-9 to TRBJ2-1; possible D gene TRBD2, 7 bases. The CDR3 is made up of 17 amino acids. Germline CDR1 and CDR2: SEHNR and FQNEAQ (reference sequence). V lost 7 bases and J 2 bases, leaving 21 bases between the germline ends. For the CDR3, the DNA is TGTGCCAGCATCATAGGGGGGGGCGGTAGCGCCTACAATGAGCAGTTCTTC. Translation: CASIIGGGGSAYNEQFF.

J is TRBJ2-1 and V is TRBV27, with 7 bases identical to TRBD2. This CDR3 comprises 17 residues. The V and J ends lost 5 bases and 5 bases, in that order; junction bases with no gene match: 15. Germline CDR1 and CDR2: MNHEY and SMNVEV (reference sequence). CDR3 nucleotides: TGTGCCAGCAGTCCCATAATTGGGCCAGGGAGGGACAATGAGCAGTTCTTC. Its protein product is CASSPIIGPGRDNEQFF.

This chain joins TRBV10-3 and TRBJ2-1; 8 nucleotides align to TRBD2. The CDR3 length is 18 residues. V lost 10 bases and J lost 9; bases outside the gene matches: 26. Germline V gene sequence: CDR1 ENHRY, CDR2 SYGVKD. CDR3 bases: TGTGCCAGTAGGAGTAGTTTTGCCGGGAGGGACGCCGACGGTGAGCAGTTCTTC. Translation: CASRSSFAGRDADGEQFF.

V is TRBV10-3 and J is TRBJ2-1; TRBD2 matches 11 bases. Unmatched junction bases numbered 10, after V lost 5 bases and J lost 1 base. Germline lookup yields CDR1 ENHRY and CDR2 SYGVKD. CDR3 length: 18 amino acids. CDR3 DNA sequence: TGTGCCATCAGTCCCAGGGTACTAGCGGGAGCTTCCTACAATGAGCAGTTCTTC. This codes for CAISPRVLAGASYNEQFF.

The V gene is TRBV16, the J gene TRBJ2-1, with no clear D. Trimming removed 4 bases at V and 5 bases at J, with 6 bases between. CDR1 and CDR2 (germline): KGHSY, FQNENV. The CDR3 totals 12 residues. CDR3 region: CASSRENNEQFF. The CDR3 DNA follows: TGTGCCAGCAGCCGGGAAAACAATGAGCAGTTCTTC.

This clone was seen a single time. The V gene is TRBV15, the J gene TRBJ2-3; TRBD1 aligns across 8 bases. Germline-derived CDR1 and CDR2 are LNHNV and YYDKDF (reference sequence). There are 18 residues in the CDR3. The junction had 13 bases not matched to a gene; V was cut back by 1 base and J by 4 bases. The CDR3 reads CATSRVVVRDRYSDTQYF. The CDR3 region has the DNA TGTGCCACCAGCAGAGTGGTAGTTAGGGACAGGTACTCAGATACGCAGTATTTT. Variable domain in full (rest from reference TRBV15 and TRBJ2-3): DAMVIQNPRYQVTQFGKPVTLSCSQTLNHNVMYWYQQKSSQAPKLLFHYYDKDFNNEADTPDNFQSRRPNTSFCFLDIRSPGLGDTAMYLCATSRVVVRDRYSDTQYFGPGTRLTVL.

CDR3 sequence (DNA): TGTGCCATCACCCAGAGTTTTATTCCTAGCTCTGGGGCCAACGTCCTGACTTTC. It translates to CAITQSFIPSSGANVLTF. This chain joins TRBV10-3 and TRBJ2-6; no reliable D call. Germline values: CDR1 ENHRY, CDR2 SYGVKD. The V and J ends lost 7 bases and 0 bases respectively, with 19 bases between them. The CDR3 sequence is 18 residues long.

The gene calls are TRBV4-1 and TRBJ2-3; 8 bases line up with TRBD2. The trim removed 0 bases at V and 0 bases at J, leaving 5 bases unmatched. The CDR3 has 17 residues. Looked up from germline, CDR1 is MGHRA and CDR2 is YSYEKL. CDR3 bases: TGCGCCAGCAGCCAAGAACCGGCTAGCGGGAGCACAGATACGCAGTATTTT. It encodes CASSQEPASGSTDTQYF.

The CDR3 loop is CASSLAGGENIQYF. The CDR3 DNA reads as TGTGCCAGCAGCTTAGCTGGCGGGGAAAACATTCAGTACTTC. This sequence joins TRBV7-9 and TRBJ2-4; the D gene is possibly TRBD2 (6 bases). CDR3 length: 14 residues. V was shortened by 0 bases and J by 5 bases, with 8 bases between the two germline ends. Germline CDR1 reads SEHNR; CDR2 reads FQNEAQ (reference sequence).

Concerning this clone: A junction boundary mismatches the germline segment, possibly from a read error. The V gene is TRBV7-9, the J gene TRBJ2-1, with no clear D. Germline V gives CDR1 SEHNR, CDR2 FQNEAQ (reference sequence). The CDR3 contains 12 residues. In DNA, the CDR3 is TGTGCCAGCAGCTTAGGCGGTTCTTTGTGTCTCTTC. This sequence encodes CASSLGGSLCLF. Looking up the rest from reference TRBV7-9 and TRBJ2-1 gives the full variable domain: DTGVSQNPRHKITKRGQNVTFRCDPISEHNRLYWYRQTLGQGPEFLTYFQNEAQLEKSRLLSDRFSAERPKGSFSTLEIQRTEQGDSAMYLCASSLGGSLCLFGPGTRLTVL.

This clone was counted a single time. The genes are TRBV7-6 and TRBJ2-1; D may be TRBD1 (5 bases). Trimming pared 4 bases from V and 2 bases from J, leaving 15 bases between. The germline V gene encodes CDR1 SGHVS and CDR2 FNYEAQ. This CDR3 is 16 amino acids long. DNA of the CDR3: TGTGCCAGCAGCTCTTGGCCTAGGGGAACCTACAATGAGCAGTTCTTC. It encodes CASSSWPRGTYNEQFF.

J is TRBJ2-7 and V is TRBV13, with 7 bases aligning to TRBD1. This CDR3 spans 14 amino acids. The J segment lost 3 bases and the V segment lost 5 bases, leaving 7 bases of the junction unmatched. Germline CDR1 is PRHDT and CDR2 is FYEKMQ (reference sequence). Here the CDR3 reads CASSPYRGSYEQYF. The CDR3 nucleotides are TGTGCCAGCAGCCCGTACAGGGGAAGCTACGAGCAGTACTTC. The entire variable domain, with the rest obtained from reference TRBV13 and TRBJ2-7, is as follows: AAGVIQSPRHLIKEKRETATLKCYPIPRHDTVYWYQQGPGQDPQFLISFYEKMQSDKGSIPDRFSAQQFSDYHSELNMSSLELGDSALYFCASSPYRGSYEQYFGPGTRLTVT.

The CDR3: CASSPGGGRDNEQFF. The CDR3 DNA reads as TGTGCCAGCAGCCCCGGGGGAGGGAGGGACAATGAGCAGTTCTTC. The gene calls are TRBV9 and TRBJ2-1; the match to TRBD2 covers 7 bases. Germline values: CDR1 SGDLS, CDR2 YYNGEE. V shed 4 bases, J shed 5 bases, and the junction held 9 bases outside the gene matches. The CDR3 is made up of 15 amino acids.

This clone was detected a few times. V is TRBV4-1 and J is TRBJ2-7; 7 bases map to TRBD1. Germline V gene data show CDR1 as MGHRA and CDR2 as YSYEKL. There are 15 residues in the CDR3. The V gene end was trimmed by 3 bases and the J gene end by 3 bases; junction bases not matched to a gene: 8. CDR3 sequence (DNA): TGCGCCAGCAGCCAGAGGGACAGCCTATTCTACGAGCAGTACTTC. Its translation: CASSQRDSLFYEQYF.

CDR3 in amino acids: CASSPQILAALRNEQFF. The CDR3, as DNA: TGTGCCAGCAGCCCCCAAATTCTAGCGGCCTTGAGGAATGAGCAGTTCTTC. V usage is TRBV14 and J usage is TRBJ2-1; TRBD2 matches 7 bases. The CDR3 covers 17 residues. Germline assignment: CDR1 SGHDN and CDR2 FVKESK. The junction had 16 bases not matched to a gene; V was cut back by 4 bases and J by 7 bases.

The CDR3 DNA reads TGTGCCATCGCTAGCGGGACAGATACGCAGTATTTT. As protein: CAIASGTDTQYF. The rearrangement links TRBV10-3 to TRBJ2-3; 8 bases are shared with TRBD2. The germline CDR1 and CDR2 sequences are ENHRY and SYGVKD. Trimming took 8 bases from V and 3 from J; bases not matched to a gene: 1. CDR3 length equals 12 residues.

This sequence joins TRBV6-6 and TRBJ2-1, with TRBD2 matching over 10 bases. The length of the CDR3 is 15 residues. Germline loops: CDR1 MNHNY, CDR2 SVGAGI (reference sequence). The trim removed 7 bases at V and 7 bases at J, leaving 10 bases unmatched. DNA of the CDR3: TGTGCCAGCACCTACCAGCGGGAGGGTAAAAATGAGCAGTTCTTC. This gives the protein CASTYQREGKNEQFF.

The chain couples TRBV5-1 to TRBJ1-4, with 7 bases matching TRBD1. The V gene's germline CDR1 is SGHRS and CDR2 YFSETQ. This CDR3 has 16 amino acids. Trimming at V came to 1 base and at J to 7 bases, leaving 10 bases not matched to a gene. The CDR3 protein is CASSLRRQGGIEKLFF. In DNA, the CDR3 is TGCGCCAGCAGCTTGCGCAGGCAGGGGGGGATTGAAAAACTGTTTTTT.

This rearrangement joins TRBV5-1 to TRBJ2-3; no firm D call. The length of the CDR3 is 13 residues. Germline CDR1 and CDR2: SGHRS and YFSETQ. Trimming shortened V by 5 bases and J by 0 bases, and 7 bases separated the two germline ends. Written as DNA, the CDR3 is TGCGCCAGCAGATCCCCGAGCACAGATACGCAGTATTTT. This encodes CASRSPSTDTQYF.

The chain employs TRBV5-6 and TRBJ2-7; 9 nucleotides match TRBD1. The germline CDR1 and CDR2 sequences are SGHDT and YYEEEE. V gave up 2 bases and J gave up 0 bases; unmatched junction bases: 15. CDR3 length equals 19 residues. CDR3 protein: CASSFSGTGTFMGSYEQYF. The CDR3 bases are TGTGCCAGCAGCTTTTCCGGGACAGGGACTTTCATGGGCTCCTACGAGCAGTACTTC.

This chain links TRBV28 with TRBJ1-5, with a possible D match to TRBD1 (5 bases). With 6 bases removed from V and 0 bases from J, the gap between germline ends came to 9 bases. Germline-derived CDR1 and CDR2 are MDHEN and SYDVKM. This CDR3 has 14 residues. The CDR3 sequence is CASRTQGSNQPQHF. As DNA, the CDR3 is TGTGCCAGCAGGACGCAGGGTAGCAATCAGCCCCAGCATTTT.

This clone was picked up one time. This chain connects TRBV7-6 to TRBJ2-3, with 7 bases lining up with TRBD2. This CDR3 region has 15 residues. Germline V lookup: CDR1 SGHVS, CDR2 FNYEAQ. The trim removed 3 bases at V and 1 base at J, leaving 4 bases unmatched. Here the CDR3 DNA reads TGTGCCAGCAGCTTGGGGAGCGGGGGCACAGATACGCAGTATTTT. Its protein product is CASSLGSGGTDTQYF.